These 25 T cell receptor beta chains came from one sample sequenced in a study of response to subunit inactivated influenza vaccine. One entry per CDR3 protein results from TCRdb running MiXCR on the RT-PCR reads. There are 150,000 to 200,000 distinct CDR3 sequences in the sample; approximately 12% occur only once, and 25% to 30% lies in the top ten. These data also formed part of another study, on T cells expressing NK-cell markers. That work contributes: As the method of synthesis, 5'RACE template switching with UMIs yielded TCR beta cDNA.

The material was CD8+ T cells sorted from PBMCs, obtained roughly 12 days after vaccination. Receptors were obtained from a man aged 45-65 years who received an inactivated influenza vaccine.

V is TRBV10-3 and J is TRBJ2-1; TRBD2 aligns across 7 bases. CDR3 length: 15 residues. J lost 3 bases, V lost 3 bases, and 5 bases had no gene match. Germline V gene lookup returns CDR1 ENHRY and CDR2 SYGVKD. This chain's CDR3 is CAISDPGTNYNEQFF. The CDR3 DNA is TGTGCCATCAGTGATCCCGGGACTAACTACAATGAGCAGTTCTTC.

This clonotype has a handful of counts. The CDR3 spells CASSLVRYLRGGTDTQYF. In nucleotides, the CDR3 is TGTGCCAGCAGCTTAGTCAGGTACCTCAGGGGTGGCACAGATACGCAGTATTTT. The chain recombines TRBV11-1 with TRBJ2-3; tentative D call: TRBD1 (6 bases). The CDR3 spans 18 residues. Germline V gives CDR1 SGHAT, CDR2 FQDESV (reference sequence). Trimming cost V 1 base and J 1 base, with 18 bases left between them. Combining the CDR3 with reference TRBV11-1 and TRBJ2-3 gives the whole variable domain EAEVAQSPRYKITEKSQAVAFWCDPISGHATLYWYRQILGQGPELLVQFQDESVVDDSQLPKDRFSAERLKGVDSTLKIQPAELGDSAMYLCASSLVRYLRGGTDTQYFGPGTRLTVL.

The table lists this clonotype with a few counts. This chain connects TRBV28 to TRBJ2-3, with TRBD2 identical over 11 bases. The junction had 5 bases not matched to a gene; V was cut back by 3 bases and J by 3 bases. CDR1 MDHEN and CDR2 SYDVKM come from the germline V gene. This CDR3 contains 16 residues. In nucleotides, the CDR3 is TGTGCCAGCAGTTTGATGGCTAGCGGGGGGACAGATACGCAGTATTTT. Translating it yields CASSLMASGGTDTQYF.

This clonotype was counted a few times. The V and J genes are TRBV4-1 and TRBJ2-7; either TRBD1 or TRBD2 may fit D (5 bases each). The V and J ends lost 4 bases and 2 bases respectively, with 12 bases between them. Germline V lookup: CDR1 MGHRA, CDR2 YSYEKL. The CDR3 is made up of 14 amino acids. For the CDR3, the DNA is TGCGCCAGCAGCCGACGGGACGGGGCCTACGAGCAGTACTTC. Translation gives CASSRRDGAYEQYF.

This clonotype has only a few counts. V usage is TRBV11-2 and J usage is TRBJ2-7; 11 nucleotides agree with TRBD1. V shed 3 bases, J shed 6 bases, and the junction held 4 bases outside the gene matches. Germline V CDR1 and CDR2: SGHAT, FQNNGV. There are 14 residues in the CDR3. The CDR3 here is CASSFGTGGGEQYF. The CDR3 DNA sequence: TGTGCCAGCAGCTTTGGGACAGGGGGAGGCGAGCAGTACTTC.

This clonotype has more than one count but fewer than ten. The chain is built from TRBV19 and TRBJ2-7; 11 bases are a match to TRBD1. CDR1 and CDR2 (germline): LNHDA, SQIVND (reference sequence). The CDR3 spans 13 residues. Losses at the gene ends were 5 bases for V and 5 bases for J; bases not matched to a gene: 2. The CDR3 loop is CASSLGQGDEQYF. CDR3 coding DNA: TGTGCCAGTAGTTTGGGACAGGGGGACGAGCAGTACTTC.

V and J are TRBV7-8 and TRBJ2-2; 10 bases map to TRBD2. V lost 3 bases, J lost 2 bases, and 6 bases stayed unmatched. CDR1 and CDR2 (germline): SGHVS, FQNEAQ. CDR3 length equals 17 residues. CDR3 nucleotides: TGTGCCAGCAGCTTGCGTAGGACTAGCGGTAACACCGGGGAGCTGTTTTTT. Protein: CASSLRRTSGNTGELFF.

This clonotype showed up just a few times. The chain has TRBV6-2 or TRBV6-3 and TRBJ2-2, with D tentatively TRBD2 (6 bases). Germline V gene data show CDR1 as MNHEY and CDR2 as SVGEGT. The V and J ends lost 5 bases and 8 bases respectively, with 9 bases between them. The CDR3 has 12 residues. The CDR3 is CASSRLDGELFF. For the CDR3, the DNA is TGTGCCAGCAGTAGACTAGATGGGGAGCTGTTTTTT.

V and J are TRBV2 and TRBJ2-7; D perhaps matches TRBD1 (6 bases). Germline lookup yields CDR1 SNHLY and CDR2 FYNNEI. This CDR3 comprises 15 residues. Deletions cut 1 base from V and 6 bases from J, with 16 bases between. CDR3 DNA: TGTGCCAGCAGTGAAGGTGTGGGGACACGGCTCGAGCAGTACTTC. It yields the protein CASSEGVGTRLEQYF.

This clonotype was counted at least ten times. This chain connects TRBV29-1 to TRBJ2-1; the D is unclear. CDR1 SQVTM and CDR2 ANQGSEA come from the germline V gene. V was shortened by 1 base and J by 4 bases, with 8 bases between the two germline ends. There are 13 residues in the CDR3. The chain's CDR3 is CSVEVGLYNEQFF. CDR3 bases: TGCAGCGTTGAAGTGGGTCTATACAATGAGCAGTTCTTC.

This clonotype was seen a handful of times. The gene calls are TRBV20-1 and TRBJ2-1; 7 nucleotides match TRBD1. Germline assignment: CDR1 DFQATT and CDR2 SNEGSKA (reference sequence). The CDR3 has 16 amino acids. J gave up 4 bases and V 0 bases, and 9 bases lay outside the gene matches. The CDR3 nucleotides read TGCAGTGCTAGAGATTTGGTCAGGGGGTGGTACAATGAGCAGTTCTTC. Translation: CSARDLVRGWYNEQFF.

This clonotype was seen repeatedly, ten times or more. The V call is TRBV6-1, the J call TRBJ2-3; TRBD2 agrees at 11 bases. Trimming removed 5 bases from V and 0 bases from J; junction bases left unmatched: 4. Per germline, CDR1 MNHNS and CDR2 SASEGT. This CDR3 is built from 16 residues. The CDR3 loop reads CASSPTSGASTDTQYF. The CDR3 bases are TGTGCCAGCAGTCCGACTAGCGGGGCTAGCACAGATACGCAGTATTTT.

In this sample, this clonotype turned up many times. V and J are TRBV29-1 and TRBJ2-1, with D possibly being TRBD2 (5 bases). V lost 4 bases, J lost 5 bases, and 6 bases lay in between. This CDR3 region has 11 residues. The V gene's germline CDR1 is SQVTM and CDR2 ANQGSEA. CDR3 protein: CSVGENNEQFF. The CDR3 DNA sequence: TGCAGCGTTGGGGAGAACAATGAGCAGTTCTTC.

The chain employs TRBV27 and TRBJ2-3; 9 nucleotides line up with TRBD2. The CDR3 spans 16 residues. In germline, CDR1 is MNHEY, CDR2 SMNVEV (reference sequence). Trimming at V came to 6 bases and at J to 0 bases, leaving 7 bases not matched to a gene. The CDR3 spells CASSPIAGASTDTQYF. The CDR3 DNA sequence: TGTGCCAGCAGCCCGATAGCGGGGGCTAGCACAGATACGCAGTATTTT.

CDR3 in DNA: TGCAGTGGAACTAGCGGGACCCCCTACGAGCAGTACTTC. It encodes CSGTSGTPYEQYF. The V call is TRBV20-1, the J call TRBJ2-7; 10 nucleotides agree with TRBD2. This CDR3 is built from 13 residues. Germline lookup yields CDR1 DFQATT and CDR2 SNEGSKA (reference sequence). The J segment lost 2 bases and the V segment lost 7 bases, leaving 5 bases of the junction unmatched.

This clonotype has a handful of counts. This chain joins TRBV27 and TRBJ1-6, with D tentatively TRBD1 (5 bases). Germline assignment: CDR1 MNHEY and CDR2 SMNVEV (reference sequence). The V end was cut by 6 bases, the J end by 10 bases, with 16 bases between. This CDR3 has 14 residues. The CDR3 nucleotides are TGTGCCAGCAGCAACAACCCGGGGCTATCACCCCTCCACTTT. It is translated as CASSNNPGLSPLHF.

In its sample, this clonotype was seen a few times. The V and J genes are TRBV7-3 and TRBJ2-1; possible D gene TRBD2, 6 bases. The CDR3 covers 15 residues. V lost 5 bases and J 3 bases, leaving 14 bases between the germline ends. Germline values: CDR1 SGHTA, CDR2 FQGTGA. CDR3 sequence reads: CASSLSLASYNEQFF. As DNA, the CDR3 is TGTGCCAGCAGCCTTAGTCTAGCGAGCTACAATGAGCAGTTCTTC.

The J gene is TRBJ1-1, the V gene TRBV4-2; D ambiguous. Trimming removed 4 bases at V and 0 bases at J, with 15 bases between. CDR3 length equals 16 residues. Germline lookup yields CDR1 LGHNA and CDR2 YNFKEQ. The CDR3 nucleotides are TGTGCCAGCAGCCCCGGGGTACCAGAGATGAACACTGAAGCTTTCTTT. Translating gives CASSPGVPEMNTEAFF.

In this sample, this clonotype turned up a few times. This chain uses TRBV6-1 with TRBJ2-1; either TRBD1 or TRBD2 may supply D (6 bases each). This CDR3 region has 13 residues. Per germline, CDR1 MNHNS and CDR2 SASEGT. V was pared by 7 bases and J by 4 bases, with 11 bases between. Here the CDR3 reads CASMGGSYNEQFF. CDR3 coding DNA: TGTGCCAGCATGGGGGGCTCATACAATGAGCAGTTCTTC.

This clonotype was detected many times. The CDR3 bases are TGTGCCAGCACCCCTCGGGAGATCTACGGTGAGCAGTTCTTC. Protein: CASTPREIYGEQFF. V gene TRBV12-3 or TRBV12-4 combines with J gene TRBJ2-1, with a tentative D call TRBD2 (6 bases). Trimming stripped 7 bases from V and 9 bases from J, with 19 bases between. This CDR3 has 14 amino acids.

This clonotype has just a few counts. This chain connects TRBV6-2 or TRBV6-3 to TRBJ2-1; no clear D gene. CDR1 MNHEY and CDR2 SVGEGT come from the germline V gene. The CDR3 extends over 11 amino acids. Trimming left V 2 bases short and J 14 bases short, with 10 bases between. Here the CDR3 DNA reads TGTGCCAGCAGTTACGGCGCGGTTAAGTTCTTC. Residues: CASSYGAVKFF.

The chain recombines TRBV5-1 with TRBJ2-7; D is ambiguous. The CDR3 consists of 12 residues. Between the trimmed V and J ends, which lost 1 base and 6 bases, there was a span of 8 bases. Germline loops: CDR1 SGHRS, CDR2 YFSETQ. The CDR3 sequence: CASSLTPREQYF. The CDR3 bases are TGCGCCAGCAGCTTGACTCCTCGCGAGCAGTACTTC.

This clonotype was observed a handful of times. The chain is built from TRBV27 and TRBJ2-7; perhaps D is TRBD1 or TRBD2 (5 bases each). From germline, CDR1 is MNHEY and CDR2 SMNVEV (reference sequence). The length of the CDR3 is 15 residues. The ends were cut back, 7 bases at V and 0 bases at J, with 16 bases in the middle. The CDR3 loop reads CASKGLGTSSYEQYF. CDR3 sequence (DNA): TGTGCCAGCAAGGGTCTCGGGACCAGCTCCTACGAGCAGTACTTC.

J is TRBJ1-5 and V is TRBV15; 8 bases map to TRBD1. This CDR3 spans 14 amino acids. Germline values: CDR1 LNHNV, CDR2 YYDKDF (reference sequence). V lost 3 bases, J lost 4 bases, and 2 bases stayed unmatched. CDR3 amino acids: CATSSYRGNQPQHF. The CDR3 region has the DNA TGTGCCACCAGCAGTTACAGGGGGAATCAGCCCCAGCATTTT. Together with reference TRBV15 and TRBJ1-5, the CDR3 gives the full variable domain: DAMVIQNPRYQVTQFGKPVTLSCSQTLNHNVMYWYQQKSSQAPKLLFHYYDKDFNNEADTPDNFQSRRPNTSFCFLDIRSPGLGDTAMYLCATSSYRGNQPQHFGDGTRLSIL.

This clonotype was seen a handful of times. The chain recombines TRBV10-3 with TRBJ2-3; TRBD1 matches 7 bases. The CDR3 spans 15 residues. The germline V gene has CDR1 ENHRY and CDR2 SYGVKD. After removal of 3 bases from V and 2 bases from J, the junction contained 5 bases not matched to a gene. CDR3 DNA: TGTGCCATCAGTGAAACAGGGGACCACACAGATACGCAGTATTTT. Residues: CAISETGDHTDTQYF.